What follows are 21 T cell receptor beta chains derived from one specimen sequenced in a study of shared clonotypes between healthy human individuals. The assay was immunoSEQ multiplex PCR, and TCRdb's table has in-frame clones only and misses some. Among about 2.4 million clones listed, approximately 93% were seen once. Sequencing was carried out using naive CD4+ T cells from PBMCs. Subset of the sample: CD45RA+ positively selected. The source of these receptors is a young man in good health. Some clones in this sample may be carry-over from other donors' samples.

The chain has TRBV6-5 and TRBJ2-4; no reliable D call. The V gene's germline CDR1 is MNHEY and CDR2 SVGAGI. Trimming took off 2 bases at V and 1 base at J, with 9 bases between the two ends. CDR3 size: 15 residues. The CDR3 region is CASSYSRYAKNIQYF. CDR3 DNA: TGTGCCAGCAGTTACAGTCGCTATGCCAAAAACATTCAGTACTTC.

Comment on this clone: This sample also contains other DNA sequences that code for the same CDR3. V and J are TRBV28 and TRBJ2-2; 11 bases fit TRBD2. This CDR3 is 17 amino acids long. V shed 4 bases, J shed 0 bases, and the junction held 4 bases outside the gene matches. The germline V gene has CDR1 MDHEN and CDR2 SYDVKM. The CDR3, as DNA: TGTGCCAGCAGTTCACCGGGACTAGCGGCGAACACCGGGGAGCTGTTTTTT. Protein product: CASSSPGLAANTGELFF.

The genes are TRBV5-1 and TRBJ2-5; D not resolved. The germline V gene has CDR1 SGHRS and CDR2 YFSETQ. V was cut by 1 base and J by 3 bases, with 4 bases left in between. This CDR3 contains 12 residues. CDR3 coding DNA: TGCGCCAGCAGCTTGACAAAAGAGACCCAGTACTTC. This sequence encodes CASSLTKETQYF.

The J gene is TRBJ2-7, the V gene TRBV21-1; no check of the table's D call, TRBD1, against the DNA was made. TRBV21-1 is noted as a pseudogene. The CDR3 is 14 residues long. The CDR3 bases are TGTGCCAGCAGCACCCGGGACAGGGGCCACGAGCAGTACTTC. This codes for CASSTRDRGHEQYF.

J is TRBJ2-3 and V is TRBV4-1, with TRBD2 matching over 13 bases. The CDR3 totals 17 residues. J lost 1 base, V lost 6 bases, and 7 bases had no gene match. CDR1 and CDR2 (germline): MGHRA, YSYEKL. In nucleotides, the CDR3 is TGCGCCAGCAGAAGGACTAGCGGGAGTTCCCGCACAGATACGCAGTATTTT. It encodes CASRRTSGSSRTDTQYF.

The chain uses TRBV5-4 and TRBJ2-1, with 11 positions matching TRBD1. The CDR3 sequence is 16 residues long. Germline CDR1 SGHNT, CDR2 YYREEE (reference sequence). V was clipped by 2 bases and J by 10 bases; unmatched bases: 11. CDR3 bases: TGTGCCAGCAGCTTCCCGGGACAGGGGGTGCTCGAAGAGCAGTTCTTC. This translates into CASSFPGQGVLEEQFF.

The CDR3 region is CASSGLAGGSETQYF. CDR3 DNA sequence: TGTGCCAGCAGCGGACTAGCGGGAGGGTCGGAGACCCAGTACTTC. The chain joins TRBV6-5 to TRBJ2-5; 15 bases agree with TRBD2. J was trimmed by 5 bases and V by 6 bases; bases with no gene match: 4. The CDR3 consists of 15 residues. Germline-derived CDR1 and CDR2 are MNHEY and SVGAGI.

The chain's CDR3 is CASSSRMREQFF. Here the CDR3 DNA reads TGTGCCAGCAGTTCCAGGATGAGGGAGCAGTTCTTC. The chain combines TRBV28 with TRBJ2-1; D is undetermined. The V end was cut by 4 bases, the J end by 10 bases, with 11 bases between. The CDR3 extends over 12 amino acids. Per the germline V gene, CDR1 is MDHEN and CDR2 is SYDVKM.

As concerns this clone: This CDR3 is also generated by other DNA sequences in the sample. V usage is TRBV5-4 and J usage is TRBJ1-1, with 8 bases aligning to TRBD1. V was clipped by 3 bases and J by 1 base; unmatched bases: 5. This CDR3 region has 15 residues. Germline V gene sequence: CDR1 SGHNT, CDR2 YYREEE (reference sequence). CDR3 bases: TGTGCCAGCAGCTCTCCCGGGACAGGGAACACTGAAGCTTTCTTT. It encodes CASSSPGTGNTEAFF.

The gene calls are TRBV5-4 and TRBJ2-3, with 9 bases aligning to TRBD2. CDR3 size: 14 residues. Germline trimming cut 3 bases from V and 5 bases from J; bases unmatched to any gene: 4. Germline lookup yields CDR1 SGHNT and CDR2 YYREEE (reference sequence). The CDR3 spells CASSSGLARDTQYF. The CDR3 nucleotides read TGTGCCAGCAGCTCGGGACTAGCCCGAGATACGCAGTATTTT. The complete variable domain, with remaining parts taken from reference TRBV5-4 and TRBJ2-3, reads ETGVTQSPTHLIKTRGQQVTLRCSSQSGHNTVSWYQQALGQGPQFIFQYYREEENGRGNFPPRFSGLQFPNYSSELNVNALELDDSALYLCASSSGLARDTQYFGPGTRLTVL.

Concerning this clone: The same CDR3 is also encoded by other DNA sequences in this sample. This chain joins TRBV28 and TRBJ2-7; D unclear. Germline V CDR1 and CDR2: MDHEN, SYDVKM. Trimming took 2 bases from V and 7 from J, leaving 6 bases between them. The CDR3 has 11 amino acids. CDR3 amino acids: CASSLRREQYF. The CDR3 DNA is TGTGCCAGCAGTTTAAGGCGTGAGCAGTACTTC.

The CDR3: CASWMNTEAFF. DNA of the CDR3: TGTGCCAGTTGGATGAACACTGAAGCTTTCTTT. The chain uses TRBV6-5 and TRBJ1-1; D ambiguous. The V and J ends lost 9 bases and 0 bases respectively, with 5 bases between them. There are 11 residues in the CDR3. CDR1 MNHEY and CDR2 SVGAGI come from the germline V gene.

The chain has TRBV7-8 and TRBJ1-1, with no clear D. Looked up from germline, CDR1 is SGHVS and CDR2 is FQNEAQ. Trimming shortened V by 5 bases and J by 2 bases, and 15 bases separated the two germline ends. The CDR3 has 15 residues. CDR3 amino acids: CASSLLPQENTEAFF. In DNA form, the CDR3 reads TGTGCCAGCAGCCTACTCCCCCAGGAAAACACTGAAGCTTTCTTT.

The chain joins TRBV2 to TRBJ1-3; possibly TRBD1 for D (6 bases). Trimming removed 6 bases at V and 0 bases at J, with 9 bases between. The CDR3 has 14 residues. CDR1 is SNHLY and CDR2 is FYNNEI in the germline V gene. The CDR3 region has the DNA TGTGCCAGCAGGCGGACAGTCTCTGGAAACACCATATATTTT. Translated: CASRRTVSGNTIYF.

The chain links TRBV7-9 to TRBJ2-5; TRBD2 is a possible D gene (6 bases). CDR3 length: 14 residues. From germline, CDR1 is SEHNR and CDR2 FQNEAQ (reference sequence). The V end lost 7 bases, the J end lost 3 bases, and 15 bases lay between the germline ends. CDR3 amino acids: CASTDPAGKETQYF. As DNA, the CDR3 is TGTGCCAGCACCGATCCCGCGGGGAAAGAGACCCAGTACTTC.

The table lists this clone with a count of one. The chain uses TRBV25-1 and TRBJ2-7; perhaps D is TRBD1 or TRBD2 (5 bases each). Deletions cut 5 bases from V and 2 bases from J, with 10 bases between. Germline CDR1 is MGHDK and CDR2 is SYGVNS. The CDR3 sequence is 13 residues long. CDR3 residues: CASSIGAAYEQYF. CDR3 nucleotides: TGTGCCAGCAGTATCGGGGCGGCCTACGAGCAGTACTTC.

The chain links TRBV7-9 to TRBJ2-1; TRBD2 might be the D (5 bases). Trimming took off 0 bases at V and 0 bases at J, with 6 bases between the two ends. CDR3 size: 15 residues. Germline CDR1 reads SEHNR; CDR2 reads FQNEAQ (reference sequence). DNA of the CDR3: TGTGCCAGCAGCTTAGCTCGGGACTCCTACAATGAGCAGTTCTTC. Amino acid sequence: CASSLARDSYNEQFF.

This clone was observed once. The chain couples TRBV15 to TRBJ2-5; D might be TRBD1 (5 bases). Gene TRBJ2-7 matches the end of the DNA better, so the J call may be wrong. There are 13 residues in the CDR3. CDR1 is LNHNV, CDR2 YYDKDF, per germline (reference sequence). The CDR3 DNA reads TGTGCCACCAGCACAGCCCAGGGTAACGAGCAGTACTTC. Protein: CATSTAQGNEQYF.

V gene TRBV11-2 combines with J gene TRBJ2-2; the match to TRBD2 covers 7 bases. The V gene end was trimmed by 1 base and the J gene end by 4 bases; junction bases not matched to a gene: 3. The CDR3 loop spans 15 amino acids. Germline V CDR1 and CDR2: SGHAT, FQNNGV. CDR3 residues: CASSLGAGVTGELFF. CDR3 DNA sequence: TGTGCCAGCAGCTTAGGGGCGGGGGTCACCGGGGAGCTGTTTTTT.

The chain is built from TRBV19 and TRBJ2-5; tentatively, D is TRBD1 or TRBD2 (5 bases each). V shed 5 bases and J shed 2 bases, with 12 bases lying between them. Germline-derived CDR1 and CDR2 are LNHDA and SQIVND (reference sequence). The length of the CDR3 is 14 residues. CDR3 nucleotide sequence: TGTGCCAGTAGTCTATGGGACGGTCAAGAGACCCAGTACTTC. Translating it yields CASSLWDGQETQYF.

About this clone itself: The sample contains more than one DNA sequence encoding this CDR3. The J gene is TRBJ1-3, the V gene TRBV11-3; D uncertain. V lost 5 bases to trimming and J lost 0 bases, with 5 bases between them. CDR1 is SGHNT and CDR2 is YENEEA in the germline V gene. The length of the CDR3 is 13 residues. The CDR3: CASSPGSGNTIYF. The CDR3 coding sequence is TGTGCCAGCAGCCCCGGCTCTGGAAACACCATATATTTT.